Listed below are T cell receptor beta chains from one sample, sequenced in a study of human T cells and chemical hapten exposure. TCRdb reprocessed the RACE reads with MiXCR, giving one entry per CDR3 protein. The data contain 75,000 to 100,000 distinct CDR3 sequences, about 8.7% of them singletons. Sample: whole blood. The receptors originated from a female donor in good health. Some clones in this sample may be carry-over from other donors' samples. Both conserved end residues are part of each CDR3. The order of the fields is clone size, J gene, D gene, CDR3 length, V gene, CDR3 DNA, CDR3 protein. D genes are given only for firm matches. Size is stated for part of the rows, as once, few or many counts, or as a class when the clone is expanded.

abundance: NA; j_gene: TRBJ2-5; d_gene: NA; len: 16; v_gene: TRBV3-1; CDR3nt: TGTGCCAGCAGCCCGGACACCGAGGGGCACCAAGAGACCCAGTACTTC; CDR3aa: CASSPDTEGHQETQYF
abundance: NA; j_gene: TRBJ2-7; d_gene: TRBD2; len: 16; v_gene: TRBV11-2; CDR3nt: TGTGCCAGCAGCCCCAATACACTACTAGCGGTCAACGAGCAGTACTTC; CDR3aa: CASSPNTLLAVNEQYF
abundance: NA; j_gene: TRBJ2-6; d_gene: NA; len: 15; v_gene: TRBV3-1; CDR3nt: TGTGCCAGCAGCTGGGACTCGACTGGGGCCAACGTCCTGACTTTC; CDR3aa: CASSWDSTGANVLTF
abundance: many; j_gene: TRBJ2-1; d_gene: TRBD1; len: 13; v_gene: TRBV5-1; CDR3nt: TGCGCCAGCAGCTTGGCCAGGGGGAATGAGCAGTTCTTC; CDR3aa: CASSLARGNEQFF
abundance: once; j_gene: TRBJ1-1; d_gene: NA; len: 12; v_gene: TRBV7-3; CDR3nt: TGTGCCAGCAGCTTAGACAGAAAGGCGGCTTTCTTT; CDR3aa: CASSLDRKAAFF
abundance: few; j_gene: TRBJ2-3; d_gene: TRBD1; len: 16; v_gene: TRBV7-9; CDR3nt: TGTGCCAGCAGCGATCGGACAGGGGGTAGGGCAGATACGCAGTATTTT; CDR3aa: CASSDRTGGRADTQYF
abundance: many; j_gene: TRBJ1-2; d_gene: TRBD1; len: 14; v_gene: TRBV10-3; CDR3nt: TGTGCCATCAGCAGGACAGGGGTCGACTATGGCTACACCTTC; CDR3aa: CAISRTGVDYGYTF
abundance: few; j_gene: TRBJ1-2; d_gene: TRBD1; len: 15; v_gene: TRBV20-1; CDR3nt: TGCAGTGCTAGTCAAGGACAGGGGAGTCACTATGGCTACACCTTC; CDR3aa: CSASQGQGSHYGYTF
abundance: many; j_gene: TRBJ1-5; d_gene: NA; len: 12; v_gene: TRBV28; CDR3nt: TGTGCCAGCAGACAGGGTAGCCAGCCCCAGCATTTT; CDR3aa: CASRQGSQPQHF
abundance: many; j_gene: TRBJ2-3; d_gene: TRBD1; len: 16; v_gene: TRBV5-1; CDR3nt: TGCGCCAGCAGCTTGAGTCCGGGACAGGGCACAGATACGCAGTATTTT; CDR3aa: CASSLSPGQGTDTQYF
abundance: few; j_gene: TRBJ2-5; d_gene: NA; len: 14; v_gene: TRBV4-1; CDR3nt: TGCGCCAGCAGCCAAGTAGGACAGCAAGAGACCCAGTACTTC; CDR3aa: CASSQVGQQETQYF
abundance: few; j_gene: TRBJ2-5; d_gene: TRBD2; len: 13; v_gene: TRBV20-1; CDR3nt: TGCAGTGCTCCCGCTAGCGGGCAAGAGACCCAGTACTTC; CDR3aa: CSAPASGQETQYF
abundance: NA; j_gene: TRBJ2-5; d_gene: NA; len: 13; v_gene: TRBV19; CDR3nt: TGTGCCAGTAGCATACAGGGAATGGGGACCCAGTACTTC; CDR3aa: CASSIQGMGTQYF
abundance: many; j_gene: TRBJ2-3; d_gene: NA; len: 15; v_gene: TRBV27; CDR3nt: TGTGCCAGCAGTTACGGTTCAGCGGACACAGATACGCAGTATTTT; CDR3aa: CASSYGSADTDTQYF
abundance: NA; j_gene: TRBJ1-4; d_gene: TRBD1; len: 15; v_gene: TRBV2; CDR3nt: TGTGCCAGCAGGGATGACAGGGGGCGTGACGAAAAACTGTTTTTT; CDR3aa: CASRDDRGRDEKLFF
abundance: few; j_gene: TRBJ2-7; d_gene: NA; len: 14; v_gene: TRBV29-1; CDR3nt: TGCAGCGTGGTCCTGGGAGGCCCGGCCTACGAGCAGTACTTC; CDR3aa: CSVVLGGPAYEQYF
abundance: few; j_gene: TRBJ2-7; d_gene: NA; len: 14; v_gene: TRBV12-3/TRBV12-4; CDR3nt: TGTGCCAGCAGTTTAGGGGCAGGGGACTACGAGCAGTACTTC; CDR3aa: CASSLGAGDYEQYF
abundance: few; j_gene: TRBJ2-1; d_gene: TRBD1; len: 15; v_gene: TRBV5-1; CDR3nt: TGCGCCAGCAGCTTTTACAGGGGTTCCGCGAATGAGCAGTTCTTC; CDR3aa: CASSFYRGSANEQFF
abundance: many; j_gene: TRBJ2-3; d_gene: NA; len: 15; v_gene: TRBV5-4; CDR3nt: TGTGCCAGCAGCCGAGTAGCGCCTAGCACAGATACGCAGTATTTT; CDR3aa: CASSRVAPSTDTQYF
abundance: NA; j_gene: TRBJ1-4; d_gene: NA; len: 15; v_gene: TRBV7-2; CDR3nt: TGTGCCAGCACGCTGACGGGAGCAACTAATGAAAAACTGTTTTTT; CDR3aa: CASTLTGATNEKLFF
abundance: few; j_gene: TRBJ2-7; d_gene: NA; len: 11; v_gene: TRBV25-1; CDR3nt: TGTGCCAGCTCCCAAACCTCCGAGCAGTACTTC; CDR3aa: CASSQTSEQYF
abundance: few; j_gene: TRBJ2-2; d_gene: NA; len: 13; v_gene: TRBV7-9; CDR3nt: TGTGCCAGCAGAACTCAGGACACCGGGGAGCTGTTTTTT; CDR3aa: CASRTQDTGELFF
abundance: NA; j_gene: TRBJ2-2; d_gene: NA; len: 15; v_gene: TRBV12-3/TRBV12-4; CDR3nt: TGTGCCAGCAGTTTTTCTGGGGAGCCGGACGGGGAGCTGTTTTTT; CDR3aa: CASSFSGEPDGELFF
abundance: many; j_gene: TRBJ1-1; d_gene: NA; len: 14; v_gene: TRBV5-5; CDR3nt: TGTGCCAGCAGTTACCGGGACTTGAACACTGAAGCTTTCTTT; CDR3aa: CASSYRDLNTEAFF
abundance: few; j_gene: TRBJ2-5; d_gene: NA; len: 15; v_gene: TRBV20-1; CDR3nt: TGCAGTGCTAGAACCGGGACCGTACGGGGAGAGACCCAGTACTTC; CDR3aa: CSARTGTVRGETQYF
abundance: NA; j_gene: TRBJ2-3; d_gene: TRBD2; len: 17; v_gene: TRBV2; CDR3nt: TGTGCCAGCAGTGGGCCCGAACTAGCGGGAGTCACAGATACGCAGTATTTT; CDR3aa: CASSGPELAGVTDTQYF